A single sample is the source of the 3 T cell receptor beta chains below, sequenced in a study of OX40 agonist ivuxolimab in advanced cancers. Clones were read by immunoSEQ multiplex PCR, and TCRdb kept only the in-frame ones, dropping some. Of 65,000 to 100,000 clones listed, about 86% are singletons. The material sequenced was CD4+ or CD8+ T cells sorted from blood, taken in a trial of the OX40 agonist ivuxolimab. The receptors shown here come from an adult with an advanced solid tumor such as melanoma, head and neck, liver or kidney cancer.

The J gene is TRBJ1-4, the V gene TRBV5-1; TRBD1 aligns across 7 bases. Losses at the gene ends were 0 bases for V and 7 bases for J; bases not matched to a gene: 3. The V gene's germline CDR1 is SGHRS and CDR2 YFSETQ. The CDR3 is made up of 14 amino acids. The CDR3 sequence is CASSLGYRGEKLFF. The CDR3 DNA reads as TGCGCCAGCAGCTTGGGGTACAGGGGTGAAAAACTGTTTTTT.

The CDR3 reads CASSFRDRGGTEAFF. In DNA, the CDR3 is TGTGCCAGCAGCTTCCGGGACAGGGGAGGGACTGAAGCTTTCTTT. The genes are TRBV5-6 and TRBJ1-1, with 10 bases identical to TRBD1. CDR3 length: 15 residues. CDR1 SGHDT and CDR2 YYEEEE come from the germline V gene. Germline trimming cut 2 bases from V and 5 bases from J; bases unmatched to any gene: 6.

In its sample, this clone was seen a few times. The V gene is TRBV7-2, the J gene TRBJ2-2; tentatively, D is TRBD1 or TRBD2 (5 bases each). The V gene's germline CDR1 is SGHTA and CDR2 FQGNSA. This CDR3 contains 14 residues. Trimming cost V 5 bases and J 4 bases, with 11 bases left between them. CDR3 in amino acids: CASSRQRSTGELFF. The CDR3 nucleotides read TGTGCCAGCAGCCGACAGCGGAGCACCGGGGAGCTGTTTTTT.